These T cell receptor beta chains were read from a single sample in a study of OX40 agonist ivuxolimab in advanced cancers. TCRdb's table, derived via immunoSEQ multiplex PCR, lists solely in-frame clones and lacks some. The sample yields about 83,000 clones, approximately 91% seen once. This specimen consisted of CD4+ or CD8+ T cells sorted from blood, obtained in a trial of the OX40 agonist ivuxolimab. These receptors came from an adult with an advanced solid tumor such as melanoma, head and neck, liver or kidney cancer. The CDR3 runs from the conserved cysteine through the conserved F or W. The D gene is left open where the match is weak. Clone sizes are given selectively: once, few, many, or a class where the clone is expanded.

DNA	CDR3	size	D	J	V
TGTGCCAGCAGTGAATATGGGGAGAACACTGAAGCTTTCTTT	CASSEYGENTEAFF	.	.	TRBJ1-1	TRBV25-1
TGTGCCAGCAGCACCCACAGGGGAGTCAATGAAAAACTGTTTTTT	CASSTHRGVNEKLFF	.	TRBD1	TRBJ1-4	TRBV14
TGTGCCAGCAGTTTATCGGGGGGACTAGCGGGAGGACAGCAGTTCTTC	CASSLSGGLAGGQQFF	.	TRBD2	TRBJ2-1	TRBV27
TGTGCCAGCAGTTTTATGGGTTCGGGACCTAGGGACGCTGAAGCTTTCTTT	CASSFMGSGPRDAEAFF	.	.	TRBJ1-1	TRBV28
TGTGCCAGCAGTTACGGCCCGGTTAACAATGAGCAGTTCTTC	CASSYGPVNNEQFF	.	.	TRBJ2-1	TRBV6-6
TGCAGCGTCCTCGGGGTAGCGGCCTACAATGAGCAGTTCTTC	CSVLGVAAYNEQFF	once	.	TRBJ2-1	TRBV29-1
TGTGCCAGCAGCTTACGCGAGACAGATACGCAGTATTTT	CASSLRETDTQYF	.	.	TRBJ2-3	TRBV11-3
TGTGCCAGCTCCCCCATAGCGACTCAGCCCCAGCATTTT	CASSPIATQPQHF	.	.	TRBJ1-5	TRBV18
TGCGCCAGCAGCTTGGTGGCAGGGGGGTCACCCCTCCACTTT	CASSLVAGGSPLHF	.	TRBD1	TRBJ1-6	TRBV5-1
TGTGCCAGTAGTGCTGGGACGGACGACTCTGGGGCCAACGTCCTGACTTTC	CASSAGTDDSGANVLTF	.	.	TRBJ2-6	TRBV19